The clone carrying this T cell receptor (beta chain) was seen just once. This sample was taken from a study of blood T cell repertoires in COVID-19. Across the study: Acute-phase and convalescent COVID-19 samples originated in the United States, Italy and Spain. Sample material is recorded as cDNA or gDNA derived from T cells, B-cell-depleted T cells, or PBMCs.

In the authors' workflow: Using reference gene primer amplification, nucleated cell counts were estimated. TCRdb keeps only in-frame clones here, not all; method: immunoSEQ multiplex PCR. V and J calls and clone size are copied from that table; D and trimming were computed from the DNA. The sample contains approximately 77,000 clones, 70% to 90% of which appear only once. Germline CDR1 and CDR2: SGHRS and YFSETQ. Trimming cost V 7 bases and J 5 bases; bases outside gene matches: 11. This CDR3 contains 15 residues. The chain combines TRBV5-1 with TRBJ2-3; 9 positions agree with TRBD2. Sequenced input: peripheral blood. This TCR came from a woman older than 75 with acute or convalescent COVID-19. The CDR3, as DNA: TGCGCCAGCTCCCTGGTAGCGGGAGTGGGAGATACGCAGTATTTT. It translates to CASSLVAGVGDTQYF. Complete variable domain (other parts from reference TRBV5-1 and TRBJ2-3): KAGVTQTPRYLIKTRGQQVTLSCSPISGHRSVSWYQQTPGQGLQFLFEYFSETQRNKGNFPGRFSGRQFSNSRSEMNVSTLELGDSALYLCASSLVAGVGDTQYFGPGTRLTVL.